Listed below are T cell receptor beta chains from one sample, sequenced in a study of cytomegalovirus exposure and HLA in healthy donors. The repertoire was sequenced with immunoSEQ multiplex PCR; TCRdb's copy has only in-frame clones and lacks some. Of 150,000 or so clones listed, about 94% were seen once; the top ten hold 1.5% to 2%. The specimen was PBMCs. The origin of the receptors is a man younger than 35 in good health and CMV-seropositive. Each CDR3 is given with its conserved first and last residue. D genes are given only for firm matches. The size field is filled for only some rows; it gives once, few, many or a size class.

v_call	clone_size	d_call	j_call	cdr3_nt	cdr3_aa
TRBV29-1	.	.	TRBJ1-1	TGCAGCGTTGTCAATATAAGGGGGGGTTATTCAGCTTTCTTT	CSVVNIRGGYSAFF
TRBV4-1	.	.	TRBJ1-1	TGCGCCAGCAGCCAAGGTCCGGGCACTGAAGCTTTCTTT	CASSQGPGTEAFF
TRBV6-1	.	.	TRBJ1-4	TGTGCCAGCAGTGACCTACCGATCGGGCCAGAAGTTCGGGGGGAAAAACTGTTTTTT	CASSDLPIGPEVRGEKLFF
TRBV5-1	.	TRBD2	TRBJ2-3	TGCGCCAGCAGCTTCTCGGGAGGGACAGATACGCAGTATTTT	CASSFSGGTDTQYF
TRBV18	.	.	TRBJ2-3	TGTGCCAGCTCACCACTGGGCGGGGAAACAGATACGCAGTATTTT	CASSPLGGETDTQYF
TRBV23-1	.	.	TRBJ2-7	TGCGCCAGCAGGAACTTTTACAGGGGGGGGCACGAGCAGTACTTC	CASRNFYRGGHEQYF
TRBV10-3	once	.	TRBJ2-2	TGTGCCATCAGGAGGACAGTCCCCCCGAACACCGGGGAGCTGTTTTTT	CAIRRTVPPNTGELFF
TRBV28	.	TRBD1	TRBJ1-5	TGTGCCAGCAGTTTAGGTTCGGCAGGGGGCGACCAGCCCCAGCATTTT	CASSLGSAGGDQPQHF
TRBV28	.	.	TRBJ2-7	TGTGCCAGCAGTTTAGCGATGGGCCTCTCCTACGAGCAGTACTTC	CASSLAMGLSYEQYF
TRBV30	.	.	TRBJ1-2	TGTGCCTGGAGTGTGTCTTCGGCGGGTGGCTACACCTTC	CAWSVSSAGGYTF
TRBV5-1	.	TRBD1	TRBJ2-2	TGCGCCACCAAAGGCGGGACAGGGAGGACCGGGGAGCTGTTTTTT	CATKGGTGRTGELFF
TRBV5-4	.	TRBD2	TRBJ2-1	TGTGCCAGCAGCCTGGGACTAGCGGGACACAATGAGCAGTTCTTC	CASSLGLAGHNEQFF
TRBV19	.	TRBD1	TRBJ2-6	TGTGCCAGTAGTGGGGGACAGCCCGGCTCTGGGGCCAACGTCCTGACTTTC	CASSGGQPGSGANVLTF
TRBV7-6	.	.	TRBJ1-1	TGTGCCAGCAGCTTATCTACAGGGAACACTGAAGCTTTCTTT	CASSLSTGNTEAFF
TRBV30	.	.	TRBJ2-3	TGTGCCTGGAGTCTTACGGGGGATACGCAGTATTTT	CAWSLTGDTQYF
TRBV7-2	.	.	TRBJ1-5	TGTGCCAGCAGCTTGCGGGACGGCGATCAGCCCCAGCATTTT	CASSLRDGDQPQHF
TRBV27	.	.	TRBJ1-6	TGTGCCAGCAGTTTATCAGGGGGCTATAATTCACCCCTCCACTTT	CASSLSGGYNSPLHF
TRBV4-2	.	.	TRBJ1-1	TGTGCCAGCAGCCGTATAATAACAGGAATGAGCACTGAAGCTTTCTTT	CASSRIITGMSTEAFF
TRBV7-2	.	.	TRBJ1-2	TGTGCCAGCAGCTTCGACAGCAACTATGGCTACACCTTC	CASSFDSNYGYTF
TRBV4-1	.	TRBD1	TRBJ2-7	TGCGCCAGCAGCCCAAGGACAGGGTCCTACGAGCAGTACTTC	CASSPRTGSYEQYF
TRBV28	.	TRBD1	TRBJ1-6	TGTGCCAGCCGCAACGCGGCAGGGGGCTCACCCCTCCACTTT	CASRNAAGGSPLHF
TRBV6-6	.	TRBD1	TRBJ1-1	TGTGCCAGCAGTTACCACGGGACAGGGGGCACTGAAGCTTTCTTT	CASSYHGTGGTEAFF
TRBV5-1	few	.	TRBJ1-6	TGCGCCAGCAGGAAGGGGGATTCACCCCTCCACTTT	CASRKGDSPLHF
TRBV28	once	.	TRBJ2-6	TGTGCCAACCAGGGTATCTCTGGGGCCAACGTCCTGACTTTC	CANQGISGANVLTF
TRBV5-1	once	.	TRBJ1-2	TGCGCCAGCACCGAGAACAGGGATACCTCTTTTGGCTACACCTTC	CASTENRDTSFGYTF
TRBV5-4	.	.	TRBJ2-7	TGTGCCAGCAGCCAGGGACTTGAATACGAGCAGTACTTC	CASSQGLEYEQYF
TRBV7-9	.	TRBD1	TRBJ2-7	TGTGCCAGCGGGACAGGTAGCTCCTACGAGCAGTACTTC	CASGTGSSYEQYF
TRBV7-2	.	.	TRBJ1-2	TGTGCCAGCAGCTTAGGTCAACAGGTCCCCGCAACAAATGGCTACACCTTC	CASSLGQQVPATNGYTF
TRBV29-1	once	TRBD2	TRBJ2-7	TGCAGCGTTACCGAGGAACTAGCGGGCGTCTACGAGCAGTACTTC	CSVTEELAGVYEQYF
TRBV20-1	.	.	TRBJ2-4	TGCAGTGCTAGGACAGGCATTCAGTACTTC	CSARTGIQYF
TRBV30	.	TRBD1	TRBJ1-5	TGTGCCTGGAGAGAAAGAGGCAGGGGGAATCAGCCCCAGCATTTT	CAWRERGRGNQPQHF
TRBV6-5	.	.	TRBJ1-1	TGTGCCAGCAGTTATGACTTGAACACTGAAGCTTTCTTT	CASSYDLNTEAFF
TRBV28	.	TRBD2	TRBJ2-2	TGTGCCAGCAGTACTCTAGCGGATCGGACCGGGGAGCTGTTTTTT	CASSTLADRTGELFF
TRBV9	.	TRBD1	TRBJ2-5	TGTGCCAGCAGCGTACGGGACAGGGGGCGAGAGACCCAGTACTTC	CASSVRDRGRETQYF
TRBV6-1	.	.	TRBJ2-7	TGTGCCAGCAGTGTTTTAACATTCTACGAGCAGTACTTC	CASSVLTFYEQYF
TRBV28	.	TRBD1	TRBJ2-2	TGTGCCAGCAGCTCCGGAGGACAGGGTCTTACCGGGGAGCTGTTTTTT	CASSSGGQGLTGELFF
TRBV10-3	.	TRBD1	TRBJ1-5	TGTGCCATCGGCACCGGGACAGGGGATTTCGGCAATCAGCCCCAGCATTTT	CAIGTGTGDFGNQPQHF
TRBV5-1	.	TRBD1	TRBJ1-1	TGCGCCAGCAGTAACCCGACAGGGGCTGGCACTGAAGCTTTCTTT	CASSNPTGAGTEAFF
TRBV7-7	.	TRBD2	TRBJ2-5	TGTGCCAGCAGCCACACACTAGCGGGAGGAGGAGAGACCCAGTACTTC	CASSHTLAGGGETQYF
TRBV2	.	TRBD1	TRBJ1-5	TGTGCCAGCAGGGGACAGGTGGCGAATCAGCCCCAGCATTTT	CASRGQVANQPQHF
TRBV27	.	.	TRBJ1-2	TGTGCCAGCAGCTCGAACAGGGAAAGACGGCTAGGTGGCTACACCTTC	CASSSNRERRLGGYTF
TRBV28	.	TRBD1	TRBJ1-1	TGTGCCAGCAGTTCTCCGGGACAGCCTTCAGGGGACACTGAAGCTTTCTTT	CASSSPGQPSGDTEAFF
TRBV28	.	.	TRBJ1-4	TGTGCCAGCAGTTTCTTTGCAACTAATGAAAAACTGTTTTTT	CASSFFATNEKLFF
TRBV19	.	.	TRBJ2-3	TGTGCCAGTGGCCCCCAGGGAGATACGCAGTATTTT	CASGPQGDTQYF
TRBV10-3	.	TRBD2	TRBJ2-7	TGTGCCATCAGGGGCGGCGGGAGCCCCTCCTACGAGCAGTACTTC	CAIRGGGSPSYEQYF
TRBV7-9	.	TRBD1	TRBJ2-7	TGTGCCAGCAGCCCCGGGACAGATTACGAGCAGTACTTC	CASSPGTDYEQYF
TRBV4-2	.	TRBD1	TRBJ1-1	TGTGCCAGCAGCCATAAGGACAGGGGGAACACTGAAGCTTTCTTT	CASSHKDRGNTEAFF
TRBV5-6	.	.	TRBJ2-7	TGTGCCAGCAGCTTGGCCGCTAGCGTCTACGAGCAGTACTTC	CASSLAASVYEQYF
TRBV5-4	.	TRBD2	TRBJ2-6	TGTGCCAGCAGCTTGAACGGGGGGACCGGGGCCAACGTCCTGACTTTC	CASSLNGGTGANVLTF
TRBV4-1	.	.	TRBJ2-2	TGCGCCAGCAGCCAAGAGTGGAGGGTGGGGTCCCTGTTTTTT	CASSQEWRVGSLFF
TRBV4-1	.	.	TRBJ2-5	TGCGCCAGCAGCCTACTAGGCCGAGGGCGTGAGACCCAGTACTTC	CASSLLGRGRETQYF